These 9 T cell receptor beta chains were sequenced from one sample in a study of control samples from healthy donors and cancer patients. The repertoire was sequenced with immunoSEQ multiplex PCR; TCRdb's copy has only in-frame clones and lacks some. The data show under 110,000 clones, with around nine tenths seen just once and more than 7% held by the top ten. Sequenced input: blood. The receptors stem from a man younger than 45 in good health.

The chain couples TRBV7-2 to TRBJ2-7; 10 nucleotides line up with TRBD2. This CDR3 contains 15 residues. Germline assignment: CDR1 SGHTA and CDR2 FQGNSA. The V and J ends lost 5 bases and 3 bases, in that order; junction bases with no gene match: 7. CDR3 bases: TGTGCCAGCAGCCCGCGGACTAGCGGAGTCTACGAGCAGTACTTC. It is translated as CASSPRTSGVYEQYF.

This chain connects TRBV29-1 to TRBJ1-3, with D possibly matching TRBD1 (6 bases). Trimming pared 7 bases from V and 9 bases from J, leaving 22 bases between. The CDR3 runs to 14 residues. The V gene's germline CDR1 is SQVTM and CDR2 ANQGSEA. The CDR3 nucleotides read TGCAGCGCTGTGACAGGCGCAACCGGCGGCACCATATATTTT. Translation: CSAVTGATGGTIYF.

The chain joins TRBV6-5 to TRBJ2-3; D call uncertain. The germline V gene has CDR1 MNHEY and CDR2 SVGAGI. Trimming removed 7 bases from V and 0 bases from J, with 8 bases in between. This CDR3 contains 13 residues. In DNA form, the CDR3 reads TGTGCCAGCACGGTATCTAGCACAGATACGCAGTATTTT. It specifies CASTVSSTDTQYF.

V usage is TRBV11-2 and J usage is TRBJ1-5; TRBD1 might be the D (5 bases). In germline, CDR1 is SGHAT, CDR2 FQNNGV. The CDR3 totals 17 residues. Trimming cost V 1 base and J 4 bases, with 17 bases left between them. As DNA, the CDR3 is TGTGCCAGCAGCTTAGGTAGTGTCGGGGGTAATAATCAGCCCCAGCATTTT. Encoded protein: CASSLGSVGGNNQPQHF.

V is TRBV15 and J is TRBJ2-6; D gene unclear. Trimming stripped 0 bases from V and 0 bases from J, with 9 bases between. The CDR3 is 17 residues long. Germline V gene lookup returns CDR1 LNHNV and CDR2 YYDKDF (reference sequence). The CDR3 sequence: CATSRDQSASGANVLTF. CDR3 DNA: TGTGCCACCAGCAGAGATCAGTCTGCCTCTGGGGCCAACGTCCTGACTTTC. The whole variable domain, filled in from reference TRBV15 and TRBJ2-6, reads DAMVIQNPRYQVTQFGKPVTLSCSQTLNHNVMYWYQQKSSQAPKLLFHYYDKDFNNEADTPDNFQSRRPNTSFCFLDIRSPGLGDTAMYLCATSRDQSASGANVLTFGAGSRLTVL.

The chain joins TRBV6-5 to TRBJ2-7; 8 bases match TRBD1. V lost 2 bases to trimming and J lost 5 bases; unmatched junction nucleotides: 11. Germline loops: CDR1 MNHEY, CDR2 SVGAGI. The length of the CDR3 is 16 residues. The CDR3 loop reads CASSYQPQGAAHEQYF. The CDR3 coding sequence is TGTGCCAGCAGTTACCAGCCGCAGGGGGCGGCACACGAGCAGTACTTC.

The chain joins TRBV7-9 to TRBJ2-1; D gene uncertain. This CDR3 region has 14 residues. Germline-derived CDR1 and CDR2 are SEHNR and FQNEAQ (reference sequence). V lost 1 base, J lost 4 bases, and 8 bases lay in between. For the CDR3, the DNA is TGTGCCAGCAGCTTAGACCGATCTTACAATGAGCAGTTCTTC. Its protein is CASSLDRSYNEQFF.

V and J are TRBV7-8 and TRBJ2-5; D is possibly TRBD2 (7 bases). The germline V gene encodes CDR1 SGHVS and CDR2 FQNEAQ. The V end lost 1 base, the J end lost 1 base, and 13 bases lay between the germline ends. This CDR3 contains 16 residues. The CDR3 loop reads CASSLVARGGQETQYF. In nucleotides, the CDR3 is TGTGCCAGCAGCTTAGTGGCTAGGGGGGGCCAAGAGACCCAGTACTTC.

The chain recombines TRBV4-1 with TRBJ2-1; D is tentatively TRBD1 or TRBD2 (5 bases each). Germline V CDR1 and CDR2: MGHRA, YSYEKL. Trimming took 4 bases from V and 4 from J, leaving 20 bases between them. This CDR3 contains 17 residues. In DNA, the CDR3 is TGCGCCAGCAGCCCCCCAGGCGGGCAGGGCCAATACAATGAGCAGTTCTTC. Residues: CASSPPGGQGQYNEQFF.